The present entry profiles one TCR beta chain with its context. Clones were read by immunoSEQ multiplex PCR, and TCRdb kept only the in-frame ones, dropping some. Of approximately 2.1 million clones in the sample, roughly 93% were seen once. These data belong to a study of shared clonotypes between healthy human individuals. Germline loops: CDR1 MNHEY, CDR2 SVGAGI. Trimming pared 6 bases from V and 3 bases from J, leaving 15 bases between. The CDR3 loop spans 14 amino acids. Source material: naive CD4+ T cells from PBMCs. Subset of the sample: CD45RA+ positively selected. This clonotype originated in a man between 18 and 35 years old in good health. Some clones in this sample may be carry-over from other donors' samples. V is TRBV6-5 and J is TRBJ2-7; possibly TRBD1 or TRBD2 for D (5 bases each). DNA of the CDR3: TGTGCCAGCAGGACTAAAGGGGTTAACTACGAGCAGTACTTC. Translating it yields CASRTKGVNYEQYF.